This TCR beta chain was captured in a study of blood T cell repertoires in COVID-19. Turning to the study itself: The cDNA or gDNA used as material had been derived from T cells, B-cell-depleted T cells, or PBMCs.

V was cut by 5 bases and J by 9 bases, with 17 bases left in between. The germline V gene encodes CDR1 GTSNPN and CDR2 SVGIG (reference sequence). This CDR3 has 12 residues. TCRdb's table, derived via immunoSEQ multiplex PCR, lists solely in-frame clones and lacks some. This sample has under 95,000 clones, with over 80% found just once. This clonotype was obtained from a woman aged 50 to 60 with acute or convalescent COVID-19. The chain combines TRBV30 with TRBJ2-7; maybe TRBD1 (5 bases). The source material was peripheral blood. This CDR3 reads CAWRMGHATQYF. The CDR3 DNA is TGTGCCTGGCGGATGGGGCACGCCACGCAGTACTTC.